A selection of T cell receptor beta chains follows, all from one sample in a study of PD-L1 blockade in urothelial cancer. TCRdb's table, derived via immunoSEQ multiplex PCR, lists solely in-frame clones and lacks some. The sample consists of about 57,000 clones, 85% to 90% of them appearing once. Sequenced here: PBMCs, sampled around atezolizumab (anti-PD-L1) treatment. These receptors all come from a man aged 45-60 years with urothelial cancer. Both conserved end residues are part of each CDR3. The D gene is left open where the match is weak. The size of a clone is reported for some rows only, either as once, few or many, or as a class for expanded clones.

D gene: -; J gene: TRBJ2-5; clone size: -; V gene: TRBV5-6; CDR3 protein: CASSANRKPDQETQYF; CDR3 DNA: TGTGCCAGCAGCGCAAACAGGAAACCGGACCAAGAGACCCAGTACTTC
D gene: -; J gene: TRBJ2-1; clone size: -; V gene: TRBV28; CDR3 protein: CASSYPSEGGDSYNEQFF; CDR3 DNA: TGTGCCAGCAGTTACCCTTCGGAAGGGGGTGACTCCTACAATGAGCAGTTCTTC
D gene: -; J gene: TRBJ2-1; clone size: -; V gene: TRBV7-9; CDR3 protein: CASSPTRSSYNEQFF; CDR3 DNA: TGTGCCAGCAGCCCTACTAGGAGCTCCTACAATGAGCAGTTCTTC
D gene: TRBD2; J gene: TRBJ2-7; clone size: -; V gene: TRBV7-8; CDR3 protein: CASSLPAGEQYF; CDR3 DNA: TGTGCCAGCAGCTTACCAGCGGGGGAGCAGTACTTC
D gene: -; J gene: TRBJ1-6; clone size: -; V gene: TRBV11-2; CDR3 protein: CASSLDAVGANSPLHF; CDR3 DNA: TGTGCCAGCAGCTTAGATGCGGTGGGGGCTAATTCACCCCTCCACTTT
D gene: TRBD2; J gene: TRBJ2-4; clone size: -; V gene: TRBV5-1; CDR3 protein: CASSPGGASIQYF; CDR3 DNA: TGCGCCAGCAGCCCCGGGGGGGCCAGCATTCAGTACTTC
D gene: -; J gene: TRBJ1-1; clone size: -; V gene: TRBV21-1; CDR3 protein: CASSTQGGTEAFF; CDR3 DNA: TGTGCCAGCAGCACACAGGGTGGGACTGAAGCTTTCTTT
D gene: -; J gene: TRBJ2-3; clone size: -; V gene: TRBV9; CDR3 protein: CASSVSDWERGATDTQYF; CDR3 DNA: TGTGCCAGCAGCGTAAGTGATTGGGAGAGAGGTGCCACAGATACGCAGTATTTT
D gene: TRBD2; J gene: TRBJ2-1; clone size: -; V gene: TRBV28; CDR3 protein: CASSGGLAGSFSYNEQFF; CDR3 DNA: TGTGCCAGCAGTGGGGGACTAGCGGGAAGTTTTTCCTACAATGAGCAGTTCTTC
D gene: -; J gene: TRBJ2-7; clone size: -; V gene: TRBV5-4; CDR3 protein: CASSPVGAGSYEQYF; CDR3 DNA: TGTGCCAGCAGCCCCGTGGGGGCCGGGTCCTACGAGCAGTACTTC
D gene: TRBD1; J gene: TRBJ1-5; clone size: -; V gene: TRBV5-1; CDR3 protein: CASRRGLDQPQHF; CDR3 DNA: TGCGCCAGCAGAAGGGGGCTTGATCAGCCCCAGCATTTT
D gene: -; J gene: TRBJ2-2; clone size: -; V gene: TRBV2; CDR3 protein: CASIRQANTGELFF; CDR3 DNA: TGTGCCAGCATAAGGCAGGCGAACACCGGGGAGCTGTTTTTT
D gene: TRBD1; J gene: TRBJ1-1; clone size: -; V gene: TRBV2; CDR3 protein: CASHRDSVLNTEAFF; CDR3 DNA: TGTGCCAGCCACCGGGACAGCGTGTTGAACACTGAAGCTTTCTTT
D gene: -; J gene: TRBJ1-1; clone size: few; V gene: TRBV6-5; CDR3 protein: CASSYLRGTEAFF; CDR3 DNA: TGTGCCAGCAGTTACTTAAGGGGCACTGAAGCTTTCTTT
D gene: TRBD2; J gene: TRBJ2-7; clone size: -; V gene: TRBV28; CDR3 protein: CASSYNGRASGSEQYF; CDR3 DNA: TGTGCCAGCAGTTACAACGGGAGGGCTAGCGGGAGCGAGCAGTACTTC
D gene: -; J gene: TRBJ2-7; clone size: -; V gene: TRBV19; CDR3 protein: CASSPRLSYEQYF; CDR3 DNA: TGTGCCAGTAGTCCCAGACTGTCCTACGAGCAGTACTTC
D gene: TRBD2; J gene: TRBJ2-7; clone size: -; V gene: TRBV11-3; CDR3 protein: CASSLGAGGYKGEQYF; CDR3 DNA: TGTGCCAGCAGCTTAGGAGCGGGAGGCTACAAGGGGGAGCAGTACTTC
D gene: -; J gene: TRBJ1-1; clone size: -; V gene: TRBV15; CDR3 protein: CATSTERVNTEAFF; CDR3 DNA: TGTGCCACCAGTACCGAGAGGGTGAACACTGAAGCTTTCTTT
D gene: -; J gene: TRBJ1-6; clone size: -; V gene: TRBV2; CDR3 protein: CASSDQTQSSYNSPLHF; CDR3 DNA: TGTGCCAGCAGTGATCAAACTCAAAGCTCCTATAATTCACCCCTCCACTTT
D gene: -; J gene: TRBJ1-1; clone size: -; V gene: TRBV7-9; CDR3 protein: CASSSTGKAFF; CDR3 DNA: TGTGCCAGCAGCTCAACAGGAAAAGCTTTCTTT
D gene: -; J gene: TRBJ2-6; clone size: -; V gene: TRBV4-2; CDR3 protein: CASSQDGKGRANVLTF; CDR3 DNA: TGTGCCAGCAGCCAAGATGGGAAGGGGAGGGCCAACGTCCTGACTTTC
D gene: -; J gene: TRBJ1-1; clone size: -; V gene: TRBV19; CDR3 protein: CASSEGVEAFF; CDR3 DNA: TGTGCCAGTAGTGAGGGGGTTGAAGCTTTCTTT
D gene: TRBD1; J gene: TRBJ1-4; clone size: -; V gene: TRBV7-9; CDR3 protein: CASSPLKGGKANEKLFF; CDR3 DNA: TGTGCCAGCAGCCCTCTCAAAGGGGGCAAGGCTAATGAAAAACTGTTTTTT
D gene: -; J gene: TRBJ2-3; clone size: -; V gene: TRBV9; CDR3 protein: CASSVGRGSRDTQYF; CDR3 DNA: TGTGCCAGCAGCGTAGGTCGGGGGTCAAGAGATACGCAGTATTTT
D gene: TRBD1; J gene: TRBJ2-5; clone size: -; V gene: TRBV9; CDR3 protein: CASSSNRGVRTQYF; CDR3 DNA: TGTGCCAGCAGTTCTAACAGGGGAGTGCGGACCCAGTACTTC
D gene: TRBD2; J gene: TRBJ2-7; clone size: -; V gene: TRBV11-1; CDR3 protein: CASTRTSDSYEQYF; CDR3 DNA: TGTGCCAGCACTCGGACTAGCGATTCCTACGAGCAGTACTTC
D gene: -; J gene: TRBJ1-6; clone size: -; V gene: TRBV28; CDR3 protein: CASSRGGGNSPLHF; CDR3 DNA: TGTGCCAGCAGTCGGGGGGGCGGCAATTCACCCCTCCACTTT
D gene: TRBD2; J gene: TRBJ2-7; clone size: -; V gene: TRBV4-1; CDR3 protein: CASSQGILAATYEQYF; CDR3 DNA: TGCGCCAGCAGCCAAGGCATCCTAGCGGCTACCTACGAGCAGTACTTC
D gene: TRBD1; J gene: TRBJ2-1; clone size: -; V gene: TRBV27; CDR3 protein: CASRKMGQSKNEQFF; CDR3 DNA: TGTGCCAGCCGCAAGATGGGACAGAGTAAGAATGAGCAGTTCTTC
D gene: -; J gene: TRBJ1-4; clone size: -; V gene: TRBV2; CDR3 protein: CASALPGATNEKLFF; CDR3 DNA: TGTGCCAGCGCCTTACCCGGTGCAACTAATGAAAAACTGTTTTTT
D gene: TRBD2; J gene: TRBJ2-3; clone size: -; V gene: TRBV4-1; CDR3 protein: CASSRGTSGITDTQYF; CDR3 DNA: TGCGCCAGCAGCCGAGGGACTAGCGGGATCACAGATACGCAGTATTTT
D gene: -; J gene: TRBJ2-1; clone size: few; V gene: TRBV7-9; CDR3 protein: CASSLEGDEQFF; CDR3 DNA: TGTGCCAGCAGCTTAGAAGGGGATGAGCAGTTCTTC
D gene: -; J gene: TRBJ1-2; clone size: -; V gene: TRBV20-1; CDR3 protein: CSAPWLGGYTF; CDR3 DNA: TGCAGTGCCCCGTGGTTGGGCGGCTACACCTTC
D gene: TRBD1; J gene: TRBJ1-1; clone size: -; V gene: TRBV2; CDR3 protein: CASEDRRNTEAFF; CDR3 DNA: TGTGCCAGCGAGGACAGGAGGAACACTGAAGCTTTCTTT
D gene: -; J gene: TRBJ2-1; clone size: medium-sized; V gene: TRBV19; CDR3 protein: CASSIGGSRNEQFF; CDR3 DNA: TGTGCCAGTAGCATTGGAGGGAGCAGGAATGAGCAGTTCTTC
D gene: TRBD1; J gene: TRBJ1-4; clone size: -; V gene: TRBV27; CDR3 protein: CASRTGTGKIGEEKLFF; CDR3 DNA: TGTGCCAGCAGGACCGGGACAGGGAAGATTGGGGAGGAAAAACTGTTTTTT
D gene: -; J gene: TRBJ2-3; clone size: -; V gene: TRBV14; CDR3 protein: CASSQPGLSSTDTQYF; CDR3 DNA: TGTGCCAGCAGCCAGCCCGGACTCTCAAGCACAGATACGCAGTATTTT
D gene: TRBD1; J gene: TRBJ1-1; clone size: -; V gene: TRBV18; CDR3 protein: CASSPTPGGSGTEAFF; CDR3 DNA: TGTGCCAGCTCACCAACCCCAGGGGGCTCCGGCACTGAAGCTTTCTTT
D gene: -; J gene: TRBJ2-5; clone size: few; V gene: TRBV18; CDR3 protein: CASSPDGGTQYF; CDR3 DNA: TGTGCCAGCTCACCCGACGGGGGGACCCAGTACTTC
D gene: -; J gene: TRBJ1-5; clone size: -; V gene: TRBV25-1; CDR3 protein: CASSEFNSNQPQHF; CDR3 DNA: TGTGCCAGCAGTGAATTTAATAGCAATCAGCCCCAGCATTTT
D gene: -; J gene: TRBJ1-1; clone size: medium-sized; V gene: TRBV20-1; CDR3 protein: CSVDARTEAFF; CDR3 DNA: TGCAGTGTTGATGCGAGGACTGAAGCTTTCTTT
D gene: -; J gene: TRBJ2-5; clone size: once; V gene: TRBV11-2; CDR3 protein: CASSLERSGTQYF; CDR3 DNA: TGTGCCAGCAGCTTAGAACGGTCGGGGACCCAGTACTTC
D gene: TRBD2; J gene: TRBJ2-1; clone size: few; V gene: TRBV27; CDR3 protein: CASSFLGLAEFF; CDR3 DNA: TGTGCCAGCAGTTTTTTGGGACTAGCTGAGTTCTTC
D gene: -; J gene: TRBJ1-1; clone size: -; V gene: TRBV19; CDR3 protein: CASSSHSTFF; CDR3 DNA: TGTGCCAGTAGTTCACATTCAACTTTCTTT
D gene: -; J gene: TRBJ2-1; clone size: -; V gene: TRBV6-4; CDR3 protein: CASGTGNYNEQFF; CDR3 DNA: TGTGCCAGCGGCACCGGGAACTACAATGAGCAGTTCTTC